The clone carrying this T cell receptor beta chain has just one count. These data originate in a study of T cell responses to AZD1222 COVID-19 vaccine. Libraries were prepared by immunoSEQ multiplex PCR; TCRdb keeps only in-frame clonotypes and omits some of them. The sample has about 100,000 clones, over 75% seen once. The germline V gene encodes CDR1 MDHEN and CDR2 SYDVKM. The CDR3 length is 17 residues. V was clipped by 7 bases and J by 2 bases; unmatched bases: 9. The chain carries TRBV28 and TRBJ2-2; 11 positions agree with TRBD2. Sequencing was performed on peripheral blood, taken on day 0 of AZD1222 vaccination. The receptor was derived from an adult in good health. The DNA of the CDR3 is TGTGCCAGCACTCGTAGCGGGAGGGCCGGTAACACCGGGGAGCTGTTTTTT. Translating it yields CASTRSGRAGNTGELFF.